This T cell receptor (beta chain) is from a study of T cell changes during pregnancy in multiple sclerosis. The CDR3 covers 17 residues. Germline assignment: CDR1 KGHSH and CDR2 LQKENI. The V gene lost 0 bases and the J gene lost 2 bases, with 14 bases spanning the gap. Measured with immunoSEQ multiplex PCR; TCRdb has only the in-frame clones, and not every one. Of 65,000 to 75,000 clones in the sample, about 93% were seen once. The sample was peripheral blood, taken in the third trimester of pregnancy. The rearrangement uses TRBV18 and TRBJ1-3; no clear D gene. The sequence was collected from a female donor in good health, enrolled as a control in a pregnancy study. In nucleotides, the CDR3 is TGTGCCAGCTCACCACCGAAGGCACTAGGAACTGGAAACACCATATATTTT. Translating it yields CASSPPKALGTGNTIYF.